Presented here are 26 T cell receptor beta chains from one specimen sequenced in a study of blood T cell repertoires in COVID-19. Profiled with immunoSEQ multiplex PCR; TCRdb holds only in-frame clones, not every one. The table includes 110,000 to 150,000 clones, 75% to 90% detected once. Sequences were obtained from peripheral blood. The receptors were gathered from a man between 65 and 85 years old who had recovered from COVID-19.

The V gene is TRBV5-1, the J gene TRBJ2-3; the D gene is possibly TRBD1 (5 bases). The CDR3 runs 15 residues. V was trimmed by 4 bases and J by 2 bases, leaving 14 bases between them. Germline V CDR1 and CDR2: SGHRS, YFSETQ. Here the CDR3 reads CASSPQGRATDTQYF. CDR3 sequence (DNA): TGCGCCAGCAGCCCCCAGGGTCGGGCCACAGATACGCAGTATTTT. Drawing the rest from reference TRBV5-1 and TRBJ2-3, the complete variable domain is KAGVTQTPRYLIKTRGQQVTLSCSPISGHRSVSWYQQTPGQGLQFLFEYFSETQRNKGNFPGRFSGRQFSNSRSEMNVSTLELGDSALYLCASSPQGRATDTQYFGPGTRLTVL.

This sequence joins TRBV4-1 and TRBJ2-1; 11 bases line up with TRBD2. V lost 0 bases, J lost 0 bases, and 13 bases stayed unmatched. The CDR3 spans 21 residues. Germline values: CDR1 MGHRA, CDR2 YSYEKL. The CDR3, as DNA: TGCGCCAGCAGCCAAGAGCGAGTGGGTGTAGCGGGAGGGCCCTCCTACAATGAGCAGTTCTTC. Translation gives CASSQERVGVAGGPSYNEQFF.

J is TRBJ2-4 and V is TRBV4-1; no clear D gene. The CDR3 extends over 15 amino acids. The V and J ends lost 4 bases and 4 bases respectively, with 14 bases between them. Germline lookup yields CDR1 MGHRA and CDR2 YSYEKL. The CDR3 nucleotides are TGCGCCAGCAGCCCCACGGGTCAATTAAAAAACATTCAGTACTTC. Its translation is CASSPTGQLKNIQYF.

The CDR3 loop reads CASTGQGAQATEAFF. For the CDR3, the DNA is TGTGCCAGTACGGGACAGGGGGCGCAGGCGACTGAAGCTTTCTTT. This chain links TRBV19 with TRBJ1-1, with 12 bases that match TRBD1. CDR1 LNHDA and CDR2 SQIVND come from the germline V gene (reference sequence). The V gene end was trimmed by 7 bases and the J gene end by 5 bases; junction bases not matched to a gene: 8. This CDR3 is 15 amino acids long. The variable domain in full, with the rest retrieved from reference TRBV19 and TRBJ1-1, is DGGITQSPKYLFRKEGQNVTLSCEQNLNHDAMYWYRQDPGQGLRLIYYSQIVNDFQKGDIAEGYSVSREKKESFPLTVTSAQKNPTAFYLCASTGQGAQATEAFFGQGTRLTVV.

The J gene is TRBJ2-3, the V gene TRBV28; a weak D match, TRBD1 (6 bases). The CDR3 contains 15 residues. Trimming cost V 7 bases and J 6 bases, with 20 bases left between them. CDR1 is MDHEN and CDR2 is SYDVKM in the germline V gene. The CDR3 nucleotides read TGTGCCAGCACCCTGGGACGCCACAGGGCCGATACGCAGTATTTT. Translated, it gives CASTLGRHRADTQYF.

The chain combines TRBV3-1 (or the pseudogene TRBV3-2) with TRBJ2-5; 7 bases match TRBD2. With V trimmed by 3 bases and J by 5 bases, 12 bases remained unmatched. The CDR3 contains 16 residues. Per the germline V gene, CDR1 is LGHDT and CDR2 is YNNKEL (reference sequence). CDR3 DNA sequence: TGTGCCAGCAGCCAGGCCGGAGGATTCGGGAGGGAGACCCAGTACTTC. Translating it yields CASSQAGGFGRETQYF.

This clone has more than one count but fewer than ten. The chain employs TRBV10-3 and TRBJ2-2; D perhaps matches TRBD1 (6 bases). CDR1 ENHRY and CDR2 SYGVKD come from the germline V gene. CDR3 length equals 15 residues. V dropped 4 bases and J dropped 5 bases, with 14 bases sitting between them. CDR3 DNA sequence: TGTGCCATCAGTGCAGGGGACGTTGGGACCGGGGAGCTGTTTTTT. It codes for CAISAGDVGTGELFF.

The table lists this clone with a few counts. The chain links TRBV21-1 to TRBJ1-5. TRBV21-1 is labeled a pseudogene. The CDR3 has 18 residues. CDR3 amino acids: CASSPEEPRDSSNQPQHF. In nucleotides, the CDR3 is TGTGCCAGCAGTCCTGAGGAGCCCCGGGACTCCAGCAATCAGCCCCAGCATTTT.

The chain employs TRBV13 and TRBJ2-5; 15 bases are shared with TRBD2. The V gene's germline CDR1 is PRHDT and CDR2 FYEKMQ (reference sequence). J gave up 5 bases and V 5 bases, and 6 bases lay outside the gene matches. CDR3 size: 16 residues. CDR3 bases: TGTGCCAGCAGCATCGCGGGGACTAGCGGGAGGGAGACCCAGTACTTC. Residues: CASSIAGTSGRETQYF.

V usage is TRBV7-9 and J usage is TRBJ2-2, with D perhaps TRBD2 (6 bases). The CDR3 runs 15 residues. Germline V gene data show CDR1 as SEHNR and CDR2 as FQNEAQ (reference sequence). V was shortened by 0 bases and J by 1 base, with 6 bases between the two germline ends. The CDR3 DNA reads as TGTGCCAGCAGCTTAGCGGGGGGGAACACCGGGGAGCTGTTTTTT. Amino acid sequence: CASSLAGGNTGELFF.

The J gene is TRBJ1-4, the V gene TRBV27; 9 bases map to TRBD1. Germline lookup yields CDR1 MNHEY and CDR2 SMNVEV (reference sequence). V was pared by 6 bases and J by 3 bases, with 2 bases of the junction left unmatched. This CDR3 has 14 amino acids. The CDR3 spells CASSRQGANEKLFF. DNA of the CDR3: TGTGCCAGCAGCCGACAGGGGGCTAATGAAAAACTGTTTTTT.

V usage is TRBV12-3 or TRBV12-4 and J usage is TRBJ2-3; D is undetermined. The CDR3 contains 13 residues. The V end lost 5 bases, the J end lost 3 bases, and 9 bases lay between the germline ends. The CDR3 is CASSPFGTDTQYF. The CDR3 region has the DNA TGTGCCAGCAGTCCGTTCGGGACAGATACGCAGTATTTT.

The genes are TRBV19 and TRBJ1-4; 7 bases fit TRBD1. The CDR3 spans 15 residues. In germline, CDR1 is LNHDA, CDR2 SQIVND (reference sequence). The V and J ends lost 5 bases and 4 bases, in that order; junction bases with no gene match: 7. The CDR3 DNA follows: TGTGCCAGTAGTGAATCCGGGACAGTTAATGAAAAACTGTTTTTT. This translates into CASSESGTVNEKLFF.

J is TRBJ1-6 and V is TRBV4-1; 9 bases are shared with TRBD1. CDR1 is MGHRA, CDR2 YSYEKL, per germline. The V and J ends lost 4 bases and 8 bases, in that order; junction bases with no gene match: 9. The CDR3 is 16 residues long. CDR3 in amino acids: CASSPQGARGDSPLHF. The CDR3 region has the DNA TGCGCCAGCAGCCCACAGGGGGCGCGTGGAGATTCACCCCTCCACTTT.

This clone was recorded a few times. The J gene is TRBJ2-1, the V gene TRBV11-1, with 8 nucleotides matching TRBD2. This CDR3 has 15 amino acids. The ends lost 5 bases at V and 2 bases at J; junction bases unmatched: 5. Germline lookup yields CDR1 SGHAT and CDR2 FQDESV (reference sequence). Here the CDR3 reads CASSPGLETYNEQFF. The CDR3 coding sequence is TGTGCCAGCAGCCCGGGACTAGAGACCTACAATGAGCAGTTCTTC.

The chain uses TRBV12-3 or TRBV12-4 and TRBJ2-7; 7 bases line up with TRBD2. Unmatched junction bases numbered 11, after V lost 3 bases and J lost 12 bases. The CDR3 has 13 amino acids. The CDR3 region is CASSFAPTSSGYF. CDR3 DNA sequence: TGTGCCAGCAGTTTCGCCCCGACTAGCTCGGGGTACTTC.

This chain joins TRBV7-9 and TRBJ1-4, with a weak D call TRBD1 (6 bases). Trimming left V 0 bases short and J 8 bases short, with 13 bases between. Germline assignment: CDR1 SEHNR and CDR2 FQNEAQ (reference sequence). The CDR3 loop spans 15 amino acids. The CDR3 protein is CASSLALQGLEKLFF. Written as DNA, the CDR3 is TGTGCCAGCAGCTTAGCGCTACAGGGATTAGAAAAACTGTTTTTT.

The V call is TRBV7-8, the J call TRBJ2-7, with D possibly being TRBD2 (6 bases). CDR3 length equals 15 residues. CDR1 SGHVS and CDR2 FQNEAQ come from the germline V gene. V lost 4 bases to trimming and J lost 2 bases, with 15 bases between them. The CDR3: CASSSRAGPTYEQYF. CDR3 bases: TGTGCCAGCAGCTCCAGAGCGGGCCCTACCTACGAGCAGTACTTC.

The CDR3 coding sequence is TGTGCCAGCAGCTTAATCGAGTATGCAACTAATGAAAAACTGTTTTTT. Its translation is CASSLIEYATNEKLFF. This chain links TRBV7-9 with TRBJ1-4, with no clear D. Trimming removed 2 bases at V and 0 bases at J, with 10 bases between. The CDR3 covers 16 residues. Germline assignment: CDR1 SEHNR and CDR2 FQNEAQ (reference sequence).

Written as DNA, the CDR3 is TGTGCCAGCAGAGCGGGACAATGGGGCACTGAAGCTTTCTTT. Translating it yields CASRAGQWGTEAFF. This chain uses TRBV27 with TRBJ1-1, with D possibly matching TRBD1 (6 bases). The germline V gene encodes CDR1 MNHEY and CDR2 SMNVEV (reference sequence). Trimming removed 6 bases from V and 4 bases from J, with 15 bases in between. This CDR3 contains 14 residues.

The chain is built from TRBV9 and TRBJ2-2, with 10 nucleotides matching TRBD1. V lost 3 bases and J lost 3; bases outside the gene matches: 5. The germline gives CDR1 SGDLS, CDR2 YYNGEE. The CDR3 consists of 16 residues. CDR3 nucleotides: TGTGCCAGCAGCGCGGCGGGGACAGGGGACACCGGGGAGCTGTTTTTT. Residues: CASSAAGTGDTGELFF.

V usage is TRBV7-3 and J usage is TRBJ2-5; 11 bases align to TRBD2. Germline CDR1 SGHTA, CDR2 FQGTGA. The CDR3 runs 16 residues. V shed 5 bases and J 4 bases; nucleotides not matched to a gene: 9. Written as DNA, the CDR3 is TGTGCCAGCAGCCGCTATAGCGGGAGGGCCGGAGAGACCCAGTACTTC. This translates into CASSRYSGRAGETQYF.

The chain carries TRBV25-1 and TRBJ1-2, with a possible D match to TRBD1 (5 bases). Germline CDR1 and CDR2: MGHDK and SYGVNS. The CDR3 totals 14 residues. V was clipped by 3 bases and J by 4 bases, with 12 bases between them. CDR3 DNA: TGTGCCAGCAGTGACCGGGGGAATGGCTATGGCTACACCTTC. Translated: CASSDRGNGYGYTF.

The chain uses TRBV4-3 and TRBJ1-2; TRBD1 matches 9 bases. The germline gives CDR1 LGHNA, CDR2 YSLEER. V was clipped by 3 bases and J by 5 bases; unmatched bases: 16. The CDR3 is made up of 18 amino acids. CDR3 sequence (DNA): TGCGCCAGCAGCCAGGATAGGACAGGGGCCACCACCTTTTATGGCTACACCTTC. Protein product: CASSQDRTGATTFYGYTF.

This chain uses TRBV19 with TRBJ1-2, with D tentatively TRBD1 (5 bases). This CDR3 contains 12 residues. Germline assignment: CDR1 LNHDA and CDR2 SQIVND (reference sequence). Trimming removed 8 bases at V and 2 bases at J, with 9 bases between. This CDR3 is CASGAGNYGYTF. CDR3 DNA: TGTGCCAGTGGGGCAGGGAACTATGGCTACACCTTC.

This sequence joins TRBV12-5 and TRBJ1-4, with 12 bases identical to TRBD1. Germline trimming cut 5 bases from V and 8 bases from J; bases unmatched to any gene: 3. The V gene's germline CDR1 is LGHNT and CDR2 FRNRAP. The CDR3 is 14 amino acids. Written as DNA, the CDR3 is TGTGCTAGTGGTCCCGGGACAGGGGGCGAAAAACTGTTTTTT. This encodes CASGPGTGGEKLFF.